This passage covers 8 T cell receptor beta chains from one sample sequenced in a study of T cells in Graves' hyperthyroidism and ophthalmopathy. From RNA transcripts, TCR beta CDR3 regions were amplified. Researchers ran a first-round RT-PCR on the TCR CDR3 using the HTBI primer set. Using its own MiXCR run on the multiplex PCR reads, TCRdb lists one record per CDR3 protein. The sample yields approximately 370,000 distinct CDR3 sequences, roughly 17% seen once. The sample taken for sequencing was blood. The receptors stem from a woman in her 30s with Graves' hyperthyroidism that later progressed to Graves' ophthalmopathy.

V and J are TRBV7-9 and TRBJ1-1; no clear D. The CDR3 sequence is 13 residues long. V was clipped by 0 bases and J by 4 bases, with 6 bases between them. Per the germline V gene, CDR1 is SEHNR and CDR2 is FQNEAQ (reference sequence). The CDR3 DNA reads as TGTGCCAGCAGCTTAGCGCCTGGCACTGAAGCTTTCTTT. Residues: CASSLAPGTEAFF.

J is TRBJ2-3 and V is TRBV5-1; D not certain. Germline V lookup: CDR1 SGHRS, CDR2 YFSETQ. This CDR3 is 16 amino acids long. V was cut by 4 bases and J by 2 bases, with 17 bases left in between. The CDR3 coding sequence is TGCGCCAGCAGCCTCCCCCGTTGGGAACTCACAGATACGCAGTATTTT. Translated: CASSLPRWELTDTQYF.

This clonotype was recorded many times. The chain couples TRBV20-1 to TRBJ1-2, with 7 bases fitting TRBD1. Per the germline V gene, CDR1 is DFQATT and CDR2 is SNEGSKA (reference sequence). The V and J ends lost 4 bases and 6 bases, in that order; junction bases with no gene match: 11. The CDR3 contains 14 residues. CDR3 in DNA: TGCAGTGCTAAGCCCCCGTCTAGGGGGCATGGCTACACCTTC. Its protein product is CSAKPPSRGHGYTF.

The chain uses TRBV20-1 and TRBJ2-1; 10 bases fit TRBD2. CDR1 and CDR2 from the germline V gene are DFQATT and SNEGSKA (reference sequence). With 0 bases clipped from V and 6 bases from J, the junction kept 5 bases outside the gene matches. This CDR3 spans 15 amino acids. CDR3 loop: CSARDVAGGGNEQFF. The CDR3 coding sequence is TGCAGTGCTAGAGATGTAGCGGGAGGTGGCAATGAGCAGTTCTTC.

About this clonotype itself: A much larger clonotype is one base distant, so this may be a read error. The chain has TRBV28 and TRBJ2-7; no reliable D call. The CDR3 runs 18 residues. Germline values: CDR1 MDHEN, CDR2 SYDVKM. Trimming cost V 4 bases and J 0 bases, with 22 bases left between them. The CDR3 sequence: CASSYVLNTAVVSYEQYF. The CDR3 DNA is TGTGCCAGCAGTTACGTACTCAACACGGCAGTTGTCTCCTACGAGCAGTACTTC.

In this sample, this clonotype turned up many times. This chain uses TRBV20-1 with TRBJ2-7, with D unclear. V was shortened by 3 bases and J by 8 bases, with 11 bases between the two germline ends. Looked up from germline, CDR1 is DFQATT and CDR2 is SNEGSKA (reference sequence). The CDR3 spans 11 residues. In DNA form, the CDR3 reads TGCAGTGCTAGGGCACAAGAACAGCAGTACTTC. This encodes CSARAQEQQYF.

The chain is built from TRBV27 and TRBJ1-5; a possible D gene is TRBD1 (6 bases). V was pared by 5 bases and J by 4 bases, with 12 bases between. Germline-derived CDR1 and CDR2 are MNHEY and SMNVEV (reference sequence). The CDR3 runs 14 residues. CDR3 DNA: TGTGCCAGCAGTCCCTGGACAGCTAATCAGCCCCAGCATTTT. Encoded protein: CASSPWTANQPQHF.

J is TRBJ2-7 and V is TRBV18, with 8 bases that match TRBD2. V dropped 3 bases and J dropped 1; count of bases not matched to a gene: 2. The CDR3 length is 14 residues. CDR1 is KGHSH, CDR2 LQKENI, per germline. The CDR3 region has the DNA TGTGCCAGCTCACCGGGACTAGAGTCCTACGAGCAGTACTTC. It codes for CASSPGLESYEQYF.